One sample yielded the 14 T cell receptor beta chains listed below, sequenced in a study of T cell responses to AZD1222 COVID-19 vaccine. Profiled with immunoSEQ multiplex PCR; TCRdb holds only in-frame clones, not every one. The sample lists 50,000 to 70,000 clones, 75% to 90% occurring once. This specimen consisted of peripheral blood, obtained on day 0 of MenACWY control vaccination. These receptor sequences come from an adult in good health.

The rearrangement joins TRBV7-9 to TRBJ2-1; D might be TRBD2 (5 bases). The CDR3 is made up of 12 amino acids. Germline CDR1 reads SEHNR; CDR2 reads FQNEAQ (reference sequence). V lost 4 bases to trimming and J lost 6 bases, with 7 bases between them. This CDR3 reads CASSSTSNEQFF. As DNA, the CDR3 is TGTGCCAGCAGCTCAACTAGCAATGAGCAGTTCTTC.

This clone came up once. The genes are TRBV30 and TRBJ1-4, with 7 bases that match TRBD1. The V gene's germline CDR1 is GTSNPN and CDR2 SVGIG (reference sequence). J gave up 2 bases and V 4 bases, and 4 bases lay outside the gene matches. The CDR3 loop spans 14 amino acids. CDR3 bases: TGTGCCTGGAACCCGGGACAGACTAATGAAAAACTGTTTTTT. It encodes CAWNPGQTNEKLFF.

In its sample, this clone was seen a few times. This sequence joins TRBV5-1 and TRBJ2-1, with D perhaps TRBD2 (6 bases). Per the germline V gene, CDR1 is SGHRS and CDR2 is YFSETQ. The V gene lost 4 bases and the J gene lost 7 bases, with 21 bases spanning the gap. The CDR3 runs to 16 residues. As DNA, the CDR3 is TGCGCCAGCAGCCCGGCCGTTGGGGGGAGCGATAATGAGCAGTTCTTC. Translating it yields CASSPAVGGSDNEQFF.

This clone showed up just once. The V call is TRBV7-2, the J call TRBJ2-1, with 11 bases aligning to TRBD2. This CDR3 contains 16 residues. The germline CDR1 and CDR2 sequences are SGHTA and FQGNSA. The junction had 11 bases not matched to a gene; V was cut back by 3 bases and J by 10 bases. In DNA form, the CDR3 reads TGTGCCAGCAGCTTCTCCGGGACTAGCGGTACCTCGGAGCAGTTCTTC. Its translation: CASSFSGTSGTSEQFF.

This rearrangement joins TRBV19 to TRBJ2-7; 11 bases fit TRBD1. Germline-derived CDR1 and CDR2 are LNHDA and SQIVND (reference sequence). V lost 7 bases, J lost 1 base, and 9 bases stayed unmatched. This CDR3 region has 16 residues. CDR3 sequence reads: CASNNPDRGPSYEQYF. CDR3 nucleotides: TGTGCCAGTAATAACCCGGACAGGGGGCCTTCCTACGAGCAGTACTTC.

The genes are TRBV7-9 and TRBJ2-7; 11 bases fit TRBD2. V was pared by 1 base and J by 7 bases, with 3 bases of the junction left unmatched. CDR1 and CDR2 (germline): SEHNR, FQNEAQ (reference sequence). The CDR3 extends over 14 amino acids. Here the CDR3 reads CASSLGSGREEQYF. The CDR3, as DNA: TGTGCCAGCAGCTTAGGTAGCGGGAGGGAAGAGCAGTACTTC.

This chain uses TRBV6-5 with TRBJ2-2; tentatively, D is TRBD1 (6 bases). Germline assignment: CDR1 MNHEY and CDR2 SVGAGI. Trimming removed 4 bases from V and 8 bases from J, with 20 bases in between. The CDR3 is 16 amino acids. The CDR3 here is CASSLEGQLRTGELFF. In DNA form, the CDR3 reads TGTGCCAGCAGTTTAGAAGGACAGCTAAGAACAGGGGAGCTGTTTTTT.

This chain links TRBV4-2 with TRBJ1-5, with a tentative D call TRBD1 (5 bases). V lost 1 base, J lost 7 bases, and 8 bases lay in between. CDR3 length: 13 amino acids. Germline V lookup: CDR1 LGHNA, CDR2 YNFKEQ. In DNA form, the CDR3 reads TGTGCCAGCAGCCAAGTAAGGGGACAGCCCCAGCATTTT. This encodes CASSQVRGQPQHF.

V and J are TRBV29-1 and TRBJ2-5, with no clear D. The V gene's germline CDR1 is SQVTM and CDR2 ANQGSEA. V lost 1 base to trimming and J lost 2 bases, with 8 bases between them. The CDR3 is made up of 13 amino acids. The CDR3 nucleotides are TGCAGCGTTGAAGGCCTGGAGCAAGAGACCCAGTACTTC. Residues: CSVEGLEQETQYF.

In DNA, the CDR3 is TGTGCCAGTAGTGGCGTGACAGGGGTGGAGACCCAGTACTTC. Amino acids: CASSGVTGVETQYF. The chain has TRBV19 and TRBJ2-5, with 8 positions matching TRBD1. CDR1 is LNHDA, CDR2 SQIVND, per germline (reference sequence). The CDR3 covers 14 residues. After removal of 5 bases from V and 5 bases from J, the junction contained 7 bases not matched to a gene.

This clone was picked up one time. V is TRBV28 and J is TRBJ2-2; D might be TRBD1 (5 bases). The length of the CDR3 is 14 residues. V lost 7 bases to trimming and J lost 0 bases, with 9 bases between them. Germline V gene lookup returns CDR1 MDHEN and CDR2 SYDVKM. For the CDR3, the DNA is TGTGCCAGCACGGGCAGGGCGAACACCGGGGAGCTGTTTTTT. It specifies CASTGRANTGELFF. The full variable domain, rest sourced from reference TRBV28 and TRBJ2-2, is DVKVTQSSRYLVKRTGEKVFLECVQDMDHENMFWYRQDPGLGLRLIYFSYDVKMKEKGDIPEGYSVSREKKERFSLILESASTNQTSMYLCASTGRANTGELFFGEGSRLTVL.

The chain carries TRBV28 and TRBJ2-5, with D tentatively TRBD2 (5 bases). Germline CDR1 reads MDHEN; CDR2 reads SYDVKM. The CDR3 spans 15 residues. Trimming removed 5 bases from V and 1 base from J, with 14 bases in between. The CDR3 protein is CASSPRGSAQETQYF. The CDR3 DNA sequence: TGTGCCAGCAGTCCCCGGGGTAGCGCCCAAGAGACCCAGTACTTC.

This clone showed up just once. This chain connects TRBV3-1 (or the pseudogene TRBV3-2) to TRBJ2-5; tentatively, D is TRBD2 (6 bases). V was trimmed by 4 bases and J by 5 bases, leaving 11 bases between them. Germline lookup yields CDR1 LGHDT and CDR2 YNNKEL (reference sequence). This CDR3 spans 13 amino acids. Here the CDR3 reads CASSRRERETQYF. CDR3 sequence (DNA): TGTGCCAGCAGCCGGAGGGAGAGGGAGACCCAGTACTTC.

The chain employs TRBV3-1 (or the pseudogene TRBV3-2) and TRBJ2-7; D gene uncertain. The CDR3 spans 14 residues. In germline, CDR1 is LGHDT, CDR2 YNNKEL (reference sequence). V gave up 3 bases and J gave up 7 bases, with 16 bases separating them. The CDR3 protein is CASSQGSGVREQYF. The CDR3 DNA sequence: TGTGCCAGCAGCCAGGGAAGTGGGGTTCGGGAGCAGTACTTC.